This TCR beta chain was identified during a study of multiple sclerosis patients with progressive multifocal leukoencephalopathy. Assay used: immunoSEQ multiplex PCR; TCRdb lists only in-frame clones, some missing. The sample gives roughly 31,000 clones, 89% of which show up once; 1.5% is in the top ten. V shed 5 bases, J shed 4 bases, and the junction held 7 bases outside the gene matches. The CDR3 runs to 14 residues. Germline CDR1 reads MNHEY; CDR2 reads SMNVEV (reference sequence). Time point meaning: before natalizumab initiation. What was sequenced was PBMCs. The sequence was obtained from a human donor with multiple sclerosis. This sequence joins TRBV27 and TRBJ2-7; TRBD1 agrees at 8 bases. The CDR3 spells CASSLGTGNYEQYF. The DNA of the CDR3 is TGTGCCAGCAGTCTGGGGACAGGCAATTACGAGCAGTACTTC.